The 4 T cell receptor beta chains below were found in one sample sequenced in a study of Graves' ophthalmopathy and Graves' hyperthyroidism. TCR beta CDR3 amplification used RNA transcripts. Investigators did first-round RT-PCR with HTBI primers, then second-round multiplex PCR. Each CDR3 protein is one row after TCRdb ran MiXCR on the multiplex PCR reads. This table holds hundreds of thousands of distinct CDR3 sequences, over 13% found once. Sequencing used blood. The receptors originated from a woman aged 25 to 39 with Graves' ophthalmopathy.

The chain carries TRBV7-8 and TRBJ2-2; a possible D gene is TRBD2 (6 bases). Germline lookup yields CDR1 SGHVS and CDR2 FQNEAQ. This CDR3 has 16 amino acids. V was clipped by 5 bases and J by 4 bases, with 17 bases between them. Here the CDR3 DNA reads TGTGCCAGCAGCCCCTTCACGGGGGTGGCCACCGGGGAGCTGTTTTTT. This codes for CASSPFTGVATGELFF.

This chain uses TRBV30 with TRBJ1-2; D might be TRBD1 (5 bases). The V gene lost 5 bases and the J gene lost 0 bases, with 7 bases spanning the gap. This CDR3 comprises 12 residues. The germline gives CDR1 GTSNPN, CDR2 SVGIG (reference sequence). DNA of the CDR3: TGTGCCTGGTCGGGGGCTAACTATGGCTACACCTTC. Translating gives CAWSGANYGYTF.

This clonotype has a count of ten or more. The V and J genes are TRBV12-3 or TRBV12-4 and TRBJ1-1; D may be TRBD1 (6 bases). Trimming pared 4 bases from V and 4 bases from J, leaving 10 bases between. The CDR3 is 13 residues long. CDR3 sequence reads: CASSYRVGTEAFF. The CDR3 nucleotides read TGTGCCAGCAGTTACAGGGTCGGCACTGAAGCTTTCTTT.

Only a few counts were recorded for this clonotype. A much larger clone differs by one base, so this may be a read error. The J gene is TRBJ1-1, the V gene TRBV11-3, with D possibly being TRBD1 (6 bases). CDR3 size: 14 residues. CDR1 and CDR2 (germline): SGHNT, YENEEA. Written as DNA, the CDR3 is TGTGCCAGCAGCACGGACAGTATGAACACTGAAGCTTGCTTT. Its translation: CASSTDSMNTEACF.